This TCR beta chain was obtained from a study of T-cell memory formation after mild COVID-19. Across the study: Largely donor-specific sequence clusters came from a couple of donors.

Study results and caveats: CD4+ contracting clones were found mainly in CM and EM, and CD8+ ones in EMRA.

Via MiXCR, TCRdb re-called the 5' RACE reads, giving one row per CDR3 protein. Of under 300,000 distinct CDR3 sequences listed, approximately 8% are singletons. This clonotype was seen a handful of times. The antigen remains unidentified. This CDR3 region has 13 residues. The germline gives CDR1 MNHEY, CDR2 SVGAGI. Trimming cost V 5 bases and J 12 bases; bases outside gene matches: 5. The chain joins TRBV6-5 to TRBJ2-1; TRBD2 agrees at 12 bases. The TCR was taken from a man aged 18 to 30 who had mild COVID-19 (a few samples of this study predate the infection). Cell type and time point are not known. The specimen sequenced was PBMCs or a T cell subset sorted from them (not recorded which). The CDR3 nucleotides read TGTGCCAGCAGTACGACTAGCGGGGGAACGCAGTTCTTC. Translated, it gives CASSTTSGGTQFF.